One sample yielded the 14 T cell receptor beta chains listed below, sequenced in a study of T-cell reconstitution after alpha-beta-depleted transplantation in children. Unique molecular identifiers were used in preparing the TCRbeta library. Using its own MiXCR run on the PCR reads, TCRdb lists one record per CDR3 protein. The table lists around 580,000 distinct CDR3 sequences, about 21% of them singletons. This sample comprised PBMCs, mostly from graft donor cells, obtained 360 days after TCRalphabeta/CD19-depleted stem cell transplant. Source of these receptors: a boy younger than two who had a stem cell transplant for acute myeloid leukemia, so the T cells may come from the graft donor.

This clonotype was detected a few times. The chain recombines TRBV19 with TRBJ2-1; 7 positions agree with TRBD2. In germline, CDR1 is LNHDA, CDR2 SQIVND (reference sequence). V lost 3 bases, J lost 9 bases, and 11 bases stayed unmatched. This CDR3 spans 15 amino acids. CDR3 region: CASSIWGGRRSEQFF. The CDR3 region has the DNA TGTGCCAGTAGTATTTGGGGGGGGAGGCGGTCTGAGCAGTTCTTC.

The genes are TRBV12-3 or TRBV12-4 and TRBJ1-4; possibly TRBD1 for D (6 bases). Trimming left V 5 bases short and J 4 bases short, with 17 bases between. CDR3 length: 16 residues. The DNA of the CDR3 is TGTGCCAGCAGTCCCCGGACAGACTATGATAATGAAAAACTGTTTTTT. Its translation is CASSPRTDYDNEKLFF.

This clonotype was detected only a few times. V usage is TRBV29-1 and J usage is TRBJ1-1; D is unclear. Germline V gene data show CDR1 as SQVTM and CDR2 as ANQGSEA. This CDR3 spans 9 amino acids. Deletions cut 6 bases from V and 10 bases from J, with 9 bases between. CDR3 DNA sequence: TGCAGCGTGGAGCCGGGAGCTTTCTTT. It yields the protein CSVEPGAFF.

CDR3 protein: CASSLRGSLSYNEQFF. In DNA form, the CDR3 reads TGTGCCAGCAGTTTAAGGGGCTCTCTATCCTACAATGAGCAGTTCTTC. The V gene is TRBV27, the J gene TRBJ2-1, with a possible D match to TRBD1 (5 bases). This CDR3 is 16 amino acids long. CDR1 and CDR2 from the germline V gene are MNHEY and SMNVEV (reference sequence). The V end lost 2 bases, the J end lost 1 base, and 12 bases lay between the germline ends.

The rearrangement links TRBV7-9 to TRBJ2-7; possibly TRBD1 for D (5 bases). Germline V gives CDR1 SEHNR, CDR2 FQNEAQ (reference sequence). Between the trimmed V and J ends, which lost 4 bases and 6 bases, there was a span of 19 bases. The CDR3 totals 15 residues. The CDR3 loop reads CASSSRVWIYGEQYF. CDR3 coding DNA: TGTGCCAGCAGCTCCAGGGTGTGGATCTACGGCGAGCAGTACTTC. The entire variable domain, with the rest obtained from reference TRBV7-9 and TRBJ2-7, is as follows: DTGVSQNPRHKITKRGQNVTFRCDPISEHNRLYWYRQTLGQGPEFLTYFQNEAQLEKSRLLSDRFSAERPKGSFSTLEIQRTEQGDSAMYLCASSSRVWIYGEQYFGPGTRLTVT.

This clonotype was recorded many times. The chain is built from TRBV2 and TRBJ1-1; D gene ambiguous. The germline V gene has CDR1 SNHLY and CDR2 FYNNEI. The CDR3 totals 15 residues. The V end was cut by 2 bases, the J end by 1 base, with 11 bases between. The CDR3 coding sequence is TGTGCCAGCAGTGAAACGGTCAACCCGAACACTGAAGCTTTCTTT. Amino acid sequence: CASSETVNPNTEAFF.

This clonotype appeared many times. This rearrangement joins TRBV5-1 to TRBJ1-2; the D is unclear. V was pared by 5 bases and J by 4 bases, with 15 bases between. From germline, CDR1 is SGHRS and CDR2 YFSETQ. This CDR3 contains 14 residues. CDR3 in amino acids: CASRGSGTLYGYTF. CDR3 nucleotides: TGCGCCAGCAGAGGGTCCGGAACCCTCTATGGCTACACCTTC.

This chain uses TRBV11-2 with TRBJ2-3; D ambiguous. Trimming cost V 2 bases and J 10 bases, with 19 bases left between them. Per the germline V gene, CDR1 is SGHAT and CDR2 is FQNNGV. The CDR3 is 15 amino acids. The CDR3 region has the DNA TGTGCCAGCAGCTTATTATCTGACCCCCAAGAGGCGCAGTATTTT. Its protein is CASSLLSDPQEAQYF. Variable domain in full (rest from reference TRBV11-2 and TRBJ2-3): EAGVAQSPRYKIIEKRQSVAFWCNPISGHATLYWYQQILGQGPKLLIQFQNNGVVDDSQLPKDRFSAERLKGVDSTLKIQPAKLEDSAVYLCASSLLSDPQEAQYFGPGTRLTVL.

Ten or more counts support this clonotype. The chain carries TRBV20-1 and TRBJ2-3; D gene uncertain. CDR1 DFQATT and CDR2 SNEGSKA come from the germline V gene (reference sequence). The CDR3 is 15 amino acids. Trimming took 6 bases from V and 3 from J, leaving 19 bases between them. CDR3 in DNA: TGCAGTGCCCCGTCGTTTCGGTCACCGACAGATACGCAGTATTTT. This gives the protein CSAPSFRSPTDTQYF.

The CDR3 reads CASSQDEGGGLQPQHF. The CDR3 DNA is TGTGCCAGCAGCCAAGATGAGGGAGGGGGCCTCCAGCCCCAGCATTTT. The chain combines TRBV3-1 with TRBJ1-5; 7 positions match TRBD1. V gave up 0 bases and J gave up 7 bases; unmatched junction bases: 9. The CDR3 has 16 residues. The germline gives CDR1 LGHDT, CDR2 YNNKEL (reference sequence).

The chain is built from TRBV10-3 and TRBJ2-7; no definite D call. V was pared by 8 bases and J by 6 bases, with 14 bases between. Germline V CDR1 and CDR2: ENHRY, SYGVKD. The CDR3 runs 12 residues. CDR3 DNA: TGTGCCATCGGCCAGACGGGTGGCGAGCAGTACGTC. Protein product: CAIGQTGGEQYV.

In its sample, this clonotype was seen a few times. This chain connects TRBV12-3 or TRBV12-4 to TRBJ2-4; D not certain. V lost 6 bases, J lost 8 bases, and 14 bases lay in between. CDR3 length: 13 amino acids. This CDR3 reads CASRERPVDIQYF. DNA for the CDR3: TGTGCCAGCAGGGAGAGGCCCGTGGACATTCAGTACTTC.

This clonotype occurred a few times. The CDR3 sequence is CSAHGTGGRHGELFF. CDR3 DNA: TGCAGTGCCCACGGGACAGGGGGCCGGCACGGGGAGCTGTTTTTT. The chain recombines TRBV20-1 with TRBJ2-2; TRBD1 matches 12 bases. Germline loops: CDR1 DFQATT, CDR2 SNEGSKA (reference sequence). CDR3 length: 15 amino acids. V gave up 6 bases and J gave up 7 bases; unmatched junction bases: 9.

The rearrangement links TRBV6-1 to TRBJ2-7, with 10 nucleotides matching TRBD1. This CDR3 has 15 amino acids. Germline CDR1 is MNHNS and CDR2 is SASEGT. Trimming took 6 bases from V and 4 from J; bases not matched to a gene: 9. This CDR3 is CASRGPGTGVYEQYV. The CDR3 nucleotides are TGTGCCAGCAGAGGACCCGGGACAGGGGTTTACGAGCAGTACGTC.